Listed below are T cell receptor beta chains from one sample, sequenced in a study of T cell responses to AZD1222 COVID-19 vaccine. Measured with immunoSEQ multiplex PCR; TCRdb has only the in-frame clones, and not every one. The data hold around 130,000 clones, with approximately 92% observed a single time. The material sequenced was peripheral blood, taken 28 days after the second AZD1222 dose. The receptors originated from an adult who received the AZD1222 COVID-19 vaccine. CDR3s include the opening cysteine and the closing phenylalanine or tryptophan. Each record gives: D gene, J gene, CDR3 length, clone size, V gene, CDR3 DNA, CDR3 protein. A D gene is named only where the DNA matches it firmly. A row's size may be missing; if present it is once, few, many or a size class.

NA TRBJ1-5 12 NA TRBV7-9 TGTGCCAGCAGCTCGCTTTCCCACCCCCAGCATTTT CASSSLSHPQHF
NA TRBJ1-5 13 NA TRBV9 TGTGCCAGCAGCGGGTCAGGGGATCAGCCCCAGCATTTT CASSGSGDQPQHF
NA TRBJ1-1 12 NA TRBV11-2 TGTGCCAGCAGCTTAAGGACCACTGAAGCTTTCTTT CASSLRTTEAFF
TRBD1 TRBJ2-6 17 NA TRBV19 TGTGCCAGTAGTACCCGACAGGGTACGGCTGGGGCCAACGTCCTGACTTTC CASSTRQGTAGANVLTF
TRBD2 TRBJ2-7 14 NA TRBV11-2 TGTGCCAGCAGCTTTGGACTAGCGGGGGATAAGCAGTACTTC CASSFGLAGDKQYF
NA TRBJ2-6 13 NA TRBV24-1 TGTGCCACCAGTGATCGAACCGATAACGTCCTGACTTTC CATSDRTDNVLTF
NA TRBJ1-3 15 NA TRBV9 TGTGCCAGCAGCGTAGGGGTAGGGGAGGGAAACACCATATATTTT CASSVGVGEGNTIYF
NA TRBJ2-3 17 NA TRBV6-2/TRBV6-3 TGTGCCAGCAGTTACTCAGGTGCCGGGAGAGACACAGATACGCAGTATTTT CASSYSGAGRDTDTQYF
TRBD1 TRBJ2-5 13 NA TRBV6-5 TGTGCCATTGCTACAGGGGGCATGGAGACCCAGTACTTC CAIATGGMETQYF
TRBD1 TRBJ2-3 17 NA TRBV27 TGTGCCAGCAGTCCCTACCCATCAGGGGGCCTCGGGGATACGCAGTATTTT CASSPYPSGGLGDTQYF
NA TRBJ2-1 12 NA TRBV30 TGTGCCTGGAACAGGGCATACAATGAGCAGTTCTTC CAWNRAYNEQFF
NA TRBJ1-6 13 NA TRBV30 TGTGCCTGGAGTGAGGCAGGGATTTCACCCCTCCACTTT CAWSEAGISPLHF
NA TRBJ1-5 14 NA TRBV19 TGTGCCAGTACCCCAACCCCAGGCATTCAGCCCCAGCATTTT CASTPTPGIQPQHF
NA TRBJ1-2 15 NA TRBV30 TGTGCCTGGAGTGCCCTCTCCAGCGCGGGTTTTGGCTACACCTTC CAWSALSSAGFGYTF
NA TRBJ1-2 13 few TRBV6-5 TGTGCCAGCAGTCCTCTAGGGCACTATGGCTACACCTTC CASSPLGHYGYTF
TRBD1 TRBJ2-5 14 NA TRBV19 TGTGCCAGTAGCCGGACAGGGGGAATGGAGACCCAGTACTTC CASSRTGGMETQYF
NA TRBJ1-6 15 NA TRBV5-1 TGCGCCAGCAGAAATCTGCCCTTGGGGAATTCACCCCTCCACTTT CASRNLPLGNSPLHF
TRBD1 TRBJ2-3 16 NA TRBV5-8 TGTGCCAGCAGCTCCGAAGGACAGGGCATATTAGATACGCAGTATTTT CASSSEGQGILDTQYF
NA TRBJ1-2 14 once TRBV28 TGTGCCAGCAGTCTGTGGACAGCCGGAAATGCCTACACCTTC CASSLWTAGNAYTF
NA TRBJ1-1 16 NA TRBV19 TGTGCCAGTAGTGGATTGACCCCTCCGGACGACACTGAAGCTTTCTTT CASSGLTPPDDTEAFF
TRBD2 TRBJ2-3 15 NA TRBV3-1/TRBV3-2 TGTGCCAGCAGACCCGGACTAGCGGACACAGATACGCAGTATTTT CASRPGLADTDTQYF
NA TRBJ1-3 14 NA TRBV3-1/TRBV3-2 TGTGCCAGCAGCCAAGTTAGCTCTGGAAACACCATATATTTT CASSQVSSGNTIYF
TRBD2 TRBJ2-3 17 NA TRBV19 TGTGCCAGTAGTGCCCAGCGGGGGGCCGGCAGCACAGATACGCAGTATTTT CASSAQRGAGSTDTQYF
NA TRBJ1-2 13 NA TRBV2 TGTGCCAGCAGTACCGACAGGTCAAGGGGCTACACCTTC CASSTDRSRGYTF
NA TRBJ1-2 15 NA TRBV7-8 TGTGCCAGCAGCTTAGCCCCGCGCACAGGATCTGGCTACACCTTC CASSLAPRTGSGYTF
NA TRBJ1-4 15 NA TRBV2 TGTGCCAGCAGTGAAACTGGGACAACTAATGAAAAACTGTTTTTT CASSETGTTNEKLFF
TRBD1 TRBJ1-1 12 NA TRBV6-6 TGTGCCAGCAGTAGACAGGGAAGCGGTGCTTTCTTT CASSRQGSGAFF
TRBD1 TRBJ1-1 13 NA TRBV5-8 TGTGCCAGCAGCCTAAACAGGGGGACTGAAGCTTTCTTT CASSLNRGTEAFF
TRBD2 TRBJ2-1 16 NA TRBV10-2 TGCGCCAGCAGTGAAGAGGGACTAGGGACCAACAATGAGCAGTTCTTC CASSEEGLGTNNEQFF
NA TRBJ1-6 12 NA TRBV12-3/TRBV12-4 TGTGCCAGCAGTTCCCAGTTGTCACCCCTCCACTTT CASSSQLSPLHF
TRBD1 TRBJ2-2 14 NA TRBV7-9 TGTGCCAGCAGCTCCTGGGACAGGACCGGGGAGCTGTTTTTT CASSSWDRTGELFF
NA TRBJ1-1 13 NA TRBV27 TGTGCCAGCAGTTTGACCAGGGGCACTGAAGCTTTCTTT CASSLTRGTEAFF
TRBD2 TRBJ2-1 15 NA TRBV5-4 TGTGCCAGCAGCCCTGGGGGCGGGAGGGCCTGGGAGCAGTTCTTC CASSPGGGRAWEQFF
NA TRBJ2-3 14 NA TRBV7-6 TGTGCCAGCAGCTTAGACACGGGGGCAGATACGCAGTATTTT CASSLDTGADTQYF
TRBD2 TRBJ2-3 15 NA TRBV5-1 TGCGCCAGCAGCCTCCCGGCGGGAGGCGCAGATACGCAGTATTTT CASSLPAGGADTQYF
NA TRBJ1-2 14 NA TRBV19 TGTGCCAGCAAACGACATGAAGCTAACTATGGCTACACCTTC CASKRHEANYGYTF
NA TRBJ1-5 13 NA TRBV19 TGTGCCAGTACGGGGCAGGCCAATCAGCCCCAGCATTTT CASTGQANQPQHF
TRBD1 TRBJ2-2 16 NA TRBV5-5 TGTGCCAGCAGCTCCCGGACAGGAGCGAACACCGGGGAGCTGTTTTTT CASSSRTGANTGELFF
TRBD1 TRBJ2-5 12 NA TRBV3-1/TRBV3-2 TGTGCCAGCAGACAGGGGGAAGGGACCCAGTACTTC CASRQGEGTQYF
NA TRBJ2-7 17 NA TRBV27 TGTGCCAGCGGGGAGGGCAGGGGGCCCCCGTTTTCCTACGAGCAGTACTTC CASGEGRGPPFSYEQYF
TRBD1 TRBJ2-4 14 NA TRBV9 TGTGCCTCCTCAACGGGACAGGGATCAAACATTCAGTACTTC CASSTGQGSNIQYF
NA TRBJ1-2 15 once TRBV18 TGTGCCAGCTCACCTGGGCAGGCGATGTTCTATGGCTACACCTTC CASSPGQAMFYGYTF
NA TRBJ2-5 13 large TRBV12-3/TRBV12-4 TGTGCCAGCAGCCCCGGACCTCGAAAGACCCAGTACTTC CASSPGPRKTQYF
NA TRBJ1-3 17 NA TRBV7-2 TGTGCCAGCAGCCCCTCCGGGGCCCGCTCGGGGGGAAACACCATATATTTT CASSPSGARSGGNTIYF
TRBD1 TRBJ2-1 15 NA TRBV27 TGTGCCAGCAGTTTATACCCGGACAGGGTGAATGAGCAGTTCTTC CASSLYPDRVNEQFF
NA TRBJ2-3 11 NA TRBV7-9 TGTGCCAGCAGCCTCACAGATACGCAGTATTTT CASSLTDTQYF
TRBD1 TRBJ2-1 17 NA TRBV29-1 TGCAGCGTTGCGCAGGGGGCGACTGCCTTGGGTAACAATGAGCAGTTCTTC CSVAQGATALGNNEQFF
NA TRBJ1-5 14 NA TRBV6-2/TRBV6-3 TGTGCCAGCAGTTACGATGCTGGGAATCAGCCCCAGCATTTT CASSYDAGNQPQHF
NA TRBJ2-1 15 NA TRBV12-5 TGTGCTAGTGGTCCCCAAAGTAACTCCTACAATGAGCAGTTCTTC CASGPQSNSYNEQFF
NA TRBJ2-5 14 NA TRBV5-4 TGTGCCAGCAGCTTGGCGTCAGGACAAGAGACCCAGTACTTC CASSLASGQETQYF
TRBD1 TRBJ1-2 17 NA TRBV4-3 TGCGCCAGCAGCCAAGATCGACAGGGGGGTAGAAGCTATGGCTACACCTTC CASSQDRQGGRSYGYTF
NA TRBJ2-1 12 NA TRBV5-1 TGCGCCAGCAGCGCTCAATACAATGAGCAGTTCTTC CASSAQYNEQFF
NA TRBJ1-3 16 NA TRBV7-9 TGTGCCAGCAGCCGAGAGACCTTATCTTCTGGAAACACCATATATTTT CASSRETLSSGNTIYF